The clone carrying this T cell receptor beta chain was counted only a few times. Its antigen is currently unknown. Germline V gene lookup returns CDR1 SGHRS and CDR2 YFSETQ. V lost 7 bases, J lost 4 bases, and 15 bases lay in between. CDR3 size: 15 residues. A single record per CDR3 protein comes from TCRdb applying MiXCR to the RT-PCR reads. Here the sample spans 300,000 to 350,000 distinct CDR3 sequences, approximately 21% being singletons. The data were obtained in a study of response to subunit inactivated influenza vaccine. Findings and caveats of the study: Researchers suggested that each seasonal influenza vaccination recruits few new T cells.

This rearrangement joins TRBV5-1 to TRBJ1-6; D gene ambiguous. The starting material was PBMCs from blood, obtained 21 months after vaccination. The clonotype comes from a man aged 45 to 75 who received an inactivated influenza vaccine. The chain's CDR3 is CASGKEPAYNSPLHF. The DNA for the CDR3 is TGCGCCAGCGGGAAGGAGCCCGCTTATAATTCACCCCTCCACTTT.